The table lists the clone carrying this TCR beta chain with many counts. CDR1 and CDR2 from the germline V gene are LGHDT and YNNKEL (reference sequence). The J segment lost 10 bases and the V segment lost 2 bases, leaving 5 bases of the junction unmatched. This CDR3 has 16 amino acids. This specimen belongs to a study of blood T cell repertoires in COVID-19. Study in general: Acute and convalescent COVID-19 samples came from the United States, Italy and Spain. PBMCs, B-cell-depleted T cells, or T cells provided the cDNA or gDNA that made up the material.

Per the authors' pipeline: Amplified reference gene primers provided the basis for estimating nucleated cell counts. The protocol was immunoSEQ multiplex PCR, while the TCRdb copy is restricted to in-frame clones and leaves out a portion. D and trimming were read from the DNA, whereas the V and J calls and clone size are those reported in that table. The data hold roughly 120,000 clones, with 75% to 80% observed a single time. This rearrangement joins TRBV3-1 (or the pseudogene TRBV3-2) to TRBJ2-1, with 16 bases matching TRBD2. This TCR derives from a woman older than 75 with active or convalescent COVID-19. Input material: peripheral blood. The CDR3 DNA reads TGTGCCAGCAGCCAAAATTGGGGACTAGCGGGAGGGGAGCAGTTCTTC. Translated: CASSQNWGLAGGEQFF.